This T cell receptor (beta chain) was identified during a study of control samples from healthy donors and cancer patients. The protocol was immunoSEQ multiplex PCR, while the TCRdb copy is restricted to in-frame clones and leaves out a portion. The sample carries 200,000 or so clones, roughly 94% recorded once. This TCR was sampled from a man in his fifties in good health. Specimen: blood.

CDR3 region: CASSLLAQETQYF. The CDR3 bases are TGCGCCAGCAGCTTGCTGGCCCAAGAGACCCAGTACTTC. The chain joins TRBV5-1 to TRBJ2-5, with D hard to call. V was shortened by 1 base and J by 1 base, with 5 bases between the two germline ends. Germline CDR1 reads SGHRS; CDR2 reads YFSETQ. The CDR3 covers 13 residues.